This entry is about one TCR beta chain. Original processing notes: For nucleated cells, counts were estimated from reference gene primer amplification. TCRdb's table, derived via immunoSEQ multiplex PCR, lists solely in-frame clones and lacks some. The D gene and trimming were derived from the DNA, and the V and J assignments and clone size from that table. The sample lists about 110,000 clones, 84% occurring once. This sample stems from a study of blood T cell repertoires in COVID-19. Whole-study context: Collection of acute and convalescent COVID-19 samples took place in the United States, Italy and Spain. Nucleic acid was either cDNA or gDNA, and it came from T cells, B-cell-depleted T cells, or PBMCs.

The CDR3 has 14 residues. Germline CDR1 reads ENHRY; CDR2 reads SYGVKD. With 4 bases clipped from V and 3 bases from J, the junction kept 4 bases outside the gene matches. The clonotype comes from a human donor in a cohort sampled during active COVID-19. The sample consisted of peripheral blood. The chain has TRBV10-3 and TRBJ1-2, with TRBD1 identical over 8 bases. The CDR3 reads CAISARGQDYGYTF. The CDR3 region has the DNA TGTGCCATCAGTGCCAGGGGGCAGGACTATGGCTACACCTTC.